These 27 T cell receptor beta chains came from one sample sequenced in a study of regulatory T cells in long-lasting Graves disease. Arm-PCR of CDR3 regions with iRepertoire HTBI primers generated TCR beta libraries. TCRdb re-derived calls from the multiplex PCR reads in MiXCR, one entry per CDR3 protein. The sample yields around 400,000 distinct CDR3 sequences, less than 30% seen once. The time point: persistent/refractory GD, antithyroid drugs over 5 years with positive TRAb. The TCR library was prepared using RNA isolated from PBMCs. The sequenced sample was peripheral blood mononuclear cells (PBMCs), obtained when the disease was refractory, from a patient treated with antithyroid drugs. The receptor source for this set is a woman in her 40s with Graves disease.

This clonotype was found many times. The CDR3 DNA is TGTGCCAGCAGGACCCAGGGGCCCTATGGCTACACCTTC. Its protein product is CASRTQGPYGYTF. V usage is TRBV2 and J usage is TRBJ1-2; D possibly corresponds to TRBD1 (6 bases). V lost 6 bases to trimming and J lost 4 bases, with 12 bases between them. Germline CDR1 reads SNHLY; CDR2 reads FYNNEI. This CDR3 comprises 13 residues.

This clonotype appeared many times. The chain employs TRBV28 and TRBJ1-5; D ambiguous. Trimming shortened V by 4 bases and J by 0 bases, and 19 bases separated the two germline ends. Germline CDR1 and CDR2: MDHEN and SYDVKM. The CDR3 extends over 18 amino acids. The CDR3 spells CASSSRYKGRISNQPQHF. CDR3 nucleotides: TGTGCCAGCAGTTCTCGATATAAGGGTAGGATTAGCAATCAGCCCCAGCATTTT.

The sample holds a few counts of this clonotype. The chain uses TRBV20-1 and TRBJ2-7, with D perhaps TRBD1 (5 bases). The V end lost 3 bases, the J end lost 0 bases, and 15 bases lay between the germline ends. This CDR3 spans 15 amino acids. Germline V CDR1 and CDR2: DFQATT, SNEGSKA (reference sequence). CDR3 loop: CSARGGRGLSYEQYF. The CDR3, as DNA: TGCAGTGCTAGGGGTGGTAGGGGCCTCTCCTACGAGCAGTACTTC.

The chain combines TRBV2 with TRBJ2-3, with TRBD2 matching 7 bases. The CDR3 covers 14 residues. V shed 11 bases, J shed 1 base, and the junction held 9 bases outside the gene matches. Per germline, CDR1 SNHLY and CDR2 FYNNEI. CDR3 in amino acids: CAGLGGFGTDTQYF. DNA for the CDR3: TGTGCCGGGCTGGGGGGGTTTGGCACAGATACGCAGTATTTT.

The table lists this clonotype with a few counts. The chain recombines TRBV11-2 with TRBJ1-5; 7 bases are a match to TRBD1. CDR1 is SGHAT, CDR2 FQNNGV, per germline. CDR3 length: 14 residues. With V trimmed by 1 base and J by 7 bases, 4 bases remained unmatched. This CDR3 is CASSLGQGFQPQHF. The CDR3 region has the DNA TGTGCCAGCAGCTTAGGACAGGGTTTCCAGCCCCAGCATTTT. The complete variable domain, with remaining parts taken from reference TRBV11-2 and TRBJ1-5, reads EAGVAQSPRYKIIEKRQSVAFWCNPISGHATLYWYQQILGQGPKLLIQFQNNGVVDDSQLPKDRFSAERLKGVDSTLKIQPAKLEDSAVYLCASSLGQGFQPQHFGDGTRLSIL.

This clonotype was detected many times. The DNA of the CDR3 is TGTGCCAGCAGCTCGACCGGGACACCCATGAACACTGAAGCTTTCTTT. Amino acids: CASSSTGTPMNTEAFF. The V and J genes are TRBV28 and TRBJ1-1, with D perhaps matching TRBD1 (6 bases). The CDR3 is 16 amino acids. Trimming left V 6 bases short and J 0 bases short, with 17 bases between. Germline V lookup: CDR1 MDHEN, CDR2 SYDVKM.

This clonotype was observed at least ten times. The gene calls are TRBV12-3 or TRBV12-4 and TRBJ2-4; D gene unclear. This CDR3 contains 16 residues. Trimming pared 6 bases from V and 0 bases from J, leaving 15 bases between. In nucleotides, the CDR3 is TGTGCCAGCAGCCCATTAACTACTCTAGCCAAAAACATTCAGTACTTC. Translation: CASSPLTTLAKNIQYF.

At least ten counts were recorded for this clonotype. The chain's CDR3 is CASSLRVVAGDSYEQYF. CDR3 DNA: TGTGCCAGCAGTTTAAGGGTCGTAGCGGGGGACTCCTACGAGCAGTACTTC. V is TRBV12-3 or TRBV12-4 and J is TRBJ2-7, with 9 bases fitting TRBD2. With 2 bases clipped from V and 0 bases from J, the junction kept 8 bases outside the gene matches. The CDR3 is 17 amino acids.

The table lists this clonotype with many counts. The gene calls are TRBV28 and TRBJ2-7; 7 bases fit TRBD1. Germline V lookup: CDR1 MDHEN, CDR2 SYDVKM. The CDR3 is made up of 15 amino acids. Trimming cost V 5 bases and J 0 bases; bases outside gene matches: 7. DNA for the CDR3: TGTGCCAGCAGTCGAACAGGGGCGAGCTCCTACGAGCAGTACTTC. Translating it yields CASSRTGASSYEQYF.

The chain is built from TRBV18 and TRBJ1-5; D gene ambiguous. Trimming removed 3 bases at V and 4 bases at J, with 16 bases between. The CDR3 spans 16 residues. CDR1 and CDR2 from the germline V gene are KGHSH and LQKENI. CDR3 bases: TGTGCCAGCTCACCGAGAGAACAGCTCCGAAATCAGCCCCAGCATTTT. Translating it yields CASSPREQLRNQPQHF.

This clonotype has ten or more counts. The CDR3 loop reads CSVGREGEAFF. The CDR3 region has the DNA TGCAGCGTTGGCAGGGAAGGTGAAGCTTTCTTT. The chain carries TRBV29-1 and TRBJ1-1; possibly TRBD1 for D (5 bases). This CDR3 contains 11 residues. V lost 4 bases and J 7 bases, leaving 10 bases between the germline ends. Germline loops: CDR1 SQVTM, CDR2 ANQGSEA.

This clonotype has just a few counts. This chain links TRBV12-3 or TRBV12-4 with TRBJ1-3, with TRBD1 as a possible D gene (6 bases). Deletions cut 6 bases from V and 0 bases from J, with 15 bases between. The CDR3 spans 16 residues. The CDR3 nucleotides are TGTGCCAGCAGGGAGCTTCAGGGGATCTCTGGAAACACCATATATTTT. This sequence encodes CASRELQGISGNTIYF.

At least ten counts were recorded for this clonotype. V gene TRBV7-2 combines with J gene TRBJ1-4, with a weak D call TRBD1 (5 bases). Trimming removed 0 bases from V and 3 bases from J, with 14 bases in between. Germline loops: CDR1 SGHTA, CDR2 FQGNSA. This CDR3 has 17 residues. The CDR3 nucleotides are TGTGCCAGCAGCTTAGCGCGGGGACGGAGCCCTAATGAAAAACTGTTTTTT. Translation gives CASSLARGRSPNEKLFF.

CDR3 sequence (DNA): TGTGCCAGCAGTGAATTTCAACAGGGGGCAGCAGGCACTGAAGCTTTCTTT. Its protein product is CASSEFQQGAAGTEAFF. The rearrangement uses TRBV25-1 and TRBJ1-1, with 9 bases matching TRBD1. The CDR3 sequence is 17 residues long. Looked up from germline, CDR1 is MGHDK and CDR2 is SYGVNS. V was clipped by 1 base and J by 4 bases; unmatched bases: 10.

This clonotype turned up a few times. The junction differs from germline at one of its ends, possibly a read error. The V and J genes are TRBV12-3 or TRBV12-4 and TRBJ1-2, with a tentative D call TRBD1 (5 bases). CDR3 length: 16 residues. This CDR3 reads CASSLTGTSPSTHLNF. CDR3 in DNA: TGTGCCAGCAGTTTAACCGGGACCTCACCTTCAACGCACCTCAACTTC.

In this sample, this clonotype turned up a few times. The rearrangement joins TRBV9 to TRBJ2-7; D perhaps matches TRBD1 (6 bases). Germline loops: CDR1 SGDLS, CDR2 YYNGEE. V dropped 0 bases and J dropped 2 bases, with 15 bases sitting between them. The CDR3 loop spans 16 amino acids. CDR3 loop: CASSVEISGETYEQYF. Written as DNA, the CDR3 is TGTGCCAGCAGCGTAGAAATCTCAGGGGAAACCTACGAGCAGTACTTC. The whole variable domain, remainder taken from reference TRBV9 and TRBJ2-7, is DSGVTQTPKHLITATGQRVTLRCSPRSGDLSVYWYQQSLDQGLQFLIQYYNGEERAKGNILERFSAQQFPDLHSELNLSSLELGDSALYFCASSVEISGETYEQYFGPGTRLTVT.

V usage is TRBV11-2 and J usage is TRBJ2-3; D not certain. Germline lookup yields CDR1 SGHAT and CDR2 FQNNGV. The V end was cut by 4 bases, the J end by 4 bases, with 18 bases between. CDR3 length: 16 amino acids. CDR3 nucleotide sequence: TGTGCCAGCAGCTCCCACTACCTCAAGGGCGCAGATACGCAGTATTTT. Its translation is CASSSHYLKGADTQYF. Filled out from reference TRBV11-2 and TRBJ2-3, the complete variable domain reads EAGVAQSPRYKIIEKRQSVAFWCNPISGHATLYWYQQILGQGPKLLIQFQNNGVVDDSQLPKDRFSAERLKGVDSTLKIQPAKLEDSAVYLCASSSHYLKGADTQYFGPGTRLTVL.

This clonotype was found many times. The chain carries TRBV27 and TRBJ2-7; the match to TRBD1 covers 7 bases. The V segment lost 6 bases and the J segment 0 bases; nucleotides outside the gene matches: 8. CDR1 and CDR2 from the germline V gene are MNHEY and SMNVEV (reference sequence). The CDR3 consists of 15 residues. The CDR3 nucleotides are TGTGCCAGCAGGTACAAAGGGGGCAGCTCCTACGAGCAGTACTTC. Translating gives CASRYKGGSSYEQYF.

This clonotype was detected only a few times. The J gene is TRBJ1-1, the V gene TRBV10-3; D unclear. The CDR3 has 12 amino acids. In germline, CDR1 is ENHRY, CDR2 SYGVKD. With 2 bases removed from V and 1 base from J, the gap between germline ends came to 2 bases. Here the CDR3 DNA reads TGTGCCATCAGTGAGCGGAACACTGAAGCTTTCTTT. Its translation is CAISERNTEAFF.

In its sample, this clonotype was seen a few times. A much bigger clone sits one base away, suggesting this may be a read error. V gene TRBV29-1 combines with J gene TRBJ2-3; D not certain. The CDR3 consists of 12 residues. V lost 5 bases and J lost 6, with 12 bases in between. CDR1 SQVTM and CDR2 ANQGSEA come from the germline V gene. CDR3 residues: CSVSLSGDTQYF. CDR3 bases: TGCAGCGTTTCCTTGAGTGGCGATACGCAGTATTTT.

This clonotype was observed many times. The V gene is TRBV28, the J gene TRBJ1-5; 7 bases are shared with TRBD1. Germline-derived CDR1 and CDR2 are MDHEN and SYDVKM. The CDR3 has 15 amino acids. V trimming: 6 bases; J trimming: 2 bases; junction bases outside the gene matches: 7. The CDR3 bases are TGTGCCAGCAGGCATACAGGGGCTGGCAATCAGCCCCAGCATTTT. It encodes CASRHTGAGNQPQHF.

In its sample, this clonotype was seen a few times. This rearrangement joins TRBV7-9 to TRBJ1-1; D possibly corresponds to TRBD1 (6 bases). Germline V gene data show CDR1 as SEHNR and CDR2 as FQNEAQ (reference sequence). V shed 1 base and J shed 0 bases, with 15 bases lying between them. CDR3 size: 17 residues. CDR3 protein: CASSLVPGHDMNTEAFF. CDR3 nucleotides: TGTGCCAGCAGCTTAGTTCCGGGACATGACATGAACACTGAAGCTTTCTTT. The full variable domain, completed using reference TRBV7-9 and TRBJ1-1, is DTGVSQNPRHKITKRGQNVTFRCDPISEHNRLYWYRQTLGQGPEFLTYFQNEAQLEKSRLLSDRFSAERPKGSFSTLEIQRTEQGDSAMYLCASSLVPGHDMNTEAFFGQGTRLTVV.

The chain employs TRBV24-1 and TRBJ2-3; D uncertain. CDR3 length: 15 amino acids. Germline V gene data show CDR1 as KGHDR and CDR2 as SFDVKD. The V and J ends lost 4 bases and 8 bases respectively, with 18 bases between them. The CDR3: CATSDPRAPSGTQYF. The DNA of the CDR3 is TGTGCCACCAGTGACCCCCGGGCCCCCTCGGGTACGCAGTATTTT.

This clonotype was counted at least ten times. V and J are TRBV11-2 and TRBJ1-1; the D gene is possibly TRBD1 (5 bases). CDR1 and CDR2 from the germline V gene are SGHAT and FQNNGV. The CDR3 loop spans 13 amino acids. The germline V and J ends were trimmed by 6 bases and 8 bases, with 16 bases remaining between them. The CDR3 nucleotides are TGTGCCAGCAGGGGTCAGGGCTTAAAGGAAGCTTTCTTT. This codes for CASRGQGLKEAFF.

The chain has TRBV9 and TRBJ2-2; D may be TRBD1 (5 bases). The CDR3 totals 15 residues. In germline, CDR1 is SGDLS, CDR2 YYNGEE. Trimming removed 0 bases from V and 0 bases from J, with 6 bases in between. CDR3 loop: CASSVVRANTGELFF. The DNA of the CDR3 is TGTGCCAGCAGCGTAGTCAGGGCGAACACCGGGGAGCTGTTTTTT.

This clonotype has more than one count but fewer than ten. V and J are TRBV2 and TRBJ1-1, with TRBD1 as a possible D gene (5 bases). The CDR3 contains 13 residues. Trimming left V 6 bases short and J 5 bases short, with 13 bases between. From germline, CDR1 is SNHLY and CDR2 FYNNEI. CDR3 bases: TGTGCCAGCAGGGAAATGGGGGTAACTGAAGCTTTCTTT. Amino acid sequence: CASREMGVTEAFF.

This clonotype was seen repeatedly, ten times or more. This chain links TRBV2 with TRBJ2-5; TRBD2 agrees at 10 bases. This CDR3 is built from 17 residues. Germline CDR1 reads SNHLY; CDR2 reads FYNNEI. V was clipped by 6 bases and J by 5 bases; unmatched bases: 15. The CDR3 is CASSPGLALSRWETQYF. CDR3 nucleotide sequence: TGTGCCAGCAGCCCGGGACTAGCGTTATCGAGGTGGGAGACCCAGTACTTC.